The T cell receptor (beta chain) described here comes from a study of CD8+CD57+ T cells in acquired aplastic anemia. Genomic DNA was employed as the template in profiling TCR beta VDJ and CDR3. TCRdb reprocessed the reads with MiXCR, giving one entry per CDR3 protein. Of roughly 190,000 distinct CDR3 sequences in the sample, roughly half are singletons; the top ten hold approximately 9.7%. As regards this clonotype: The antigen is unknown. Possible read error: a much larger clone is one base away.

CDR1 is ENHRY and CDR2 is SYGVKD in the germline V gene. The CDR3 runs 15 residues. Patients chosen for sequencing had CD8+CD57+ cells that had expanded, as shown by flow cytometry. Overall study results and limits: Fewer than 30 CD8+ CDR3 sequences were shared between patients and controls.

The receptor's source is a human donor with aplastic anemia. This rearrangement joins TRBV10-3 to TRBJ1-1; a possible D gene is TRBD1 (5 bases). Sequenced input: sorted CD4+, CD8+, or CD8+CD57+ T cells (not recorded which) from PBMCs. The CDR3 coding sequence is TGTGCCAGCAGTCAAGGGTGGGGGGTTGGCACTGAAGCTTTCTTT. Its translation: CASSQGWGVGTEAFF.